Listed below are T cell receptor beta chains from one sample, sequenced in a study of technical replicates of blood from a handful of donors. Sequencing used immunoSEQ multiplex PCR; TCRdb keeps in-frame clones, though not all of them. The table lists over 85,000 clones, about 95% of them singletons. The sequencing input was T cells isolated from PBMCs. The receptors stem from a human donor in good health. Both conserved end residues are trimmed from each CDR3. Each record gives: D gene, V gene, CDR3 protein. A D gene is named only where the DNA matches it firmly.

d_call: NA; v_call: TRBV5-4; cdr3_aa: ASSLSLNTGELF
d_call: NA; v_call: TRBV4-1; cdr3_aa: ASSQDAGNYGYT
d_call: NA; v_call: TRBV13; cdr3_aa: ASSSQGYNEKLF
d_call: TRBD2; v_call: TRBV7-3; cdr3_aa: ASSLINPSSGRFNEQY
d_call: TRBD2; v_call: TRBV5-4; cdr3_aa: ASSLDGRGETQY
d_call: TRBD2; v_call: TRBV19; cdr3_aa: ASSSGLAGEGPDTQY
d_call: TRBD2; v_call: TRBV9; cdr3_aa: ASSGGLDPPYEQY
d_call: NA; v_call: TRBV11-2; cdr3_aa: ASSLGIQGNEQY
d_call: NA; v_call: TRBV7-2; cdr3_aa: ASSLVSGRTDTQY
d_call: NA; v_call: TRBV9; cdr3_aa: ASSVGTNYNEQF
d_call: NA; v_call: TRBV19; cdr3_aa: ASTFSRGEKLF
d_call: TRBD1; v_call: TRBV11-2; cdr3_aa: ASSRTGNTEAF
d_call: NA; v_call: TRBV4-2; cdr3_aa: ASSQVRAGNYEQY
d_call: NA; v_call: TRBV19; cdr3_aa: ASSAVGGTEQY
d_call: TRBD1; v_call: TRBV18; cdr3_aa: ASSPVPGGREKLF
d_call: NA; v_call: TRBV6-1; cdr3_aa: ASRKQGTNTEAF
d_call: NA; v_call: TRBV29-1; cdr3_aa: SVSDSPGYEQY
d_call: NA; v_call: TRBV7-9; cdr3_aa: ASSSFFVRSSEAF
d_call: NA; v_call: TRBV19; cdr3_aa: ASSIVGKTDTDTQY
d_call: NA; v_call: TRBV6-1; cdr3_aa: ASFKFDGGNQPQH
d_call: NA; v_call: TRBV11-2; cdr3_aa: ASSIPAGGIAF
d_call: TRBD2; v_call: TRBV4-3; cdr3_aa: ASSQDITSEHNEQF
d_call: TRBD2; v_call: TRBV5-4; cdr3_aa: ASSRGSGGSSYEQY
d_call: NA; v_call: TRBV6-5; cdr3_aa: ASSWSPNEQF
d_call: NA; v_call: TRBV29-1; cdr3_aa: SVEGYLNTEAF
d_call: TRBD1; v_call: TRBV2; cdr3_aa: ASGDRGDTQY
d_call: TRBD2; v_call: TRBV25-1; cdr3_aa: ASSELGLGDYEQF
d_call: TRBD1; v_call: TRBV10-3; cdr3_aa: AIRPGQGIAETQY
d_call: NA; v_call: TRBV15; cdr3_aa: ATSIDQGSYEQY